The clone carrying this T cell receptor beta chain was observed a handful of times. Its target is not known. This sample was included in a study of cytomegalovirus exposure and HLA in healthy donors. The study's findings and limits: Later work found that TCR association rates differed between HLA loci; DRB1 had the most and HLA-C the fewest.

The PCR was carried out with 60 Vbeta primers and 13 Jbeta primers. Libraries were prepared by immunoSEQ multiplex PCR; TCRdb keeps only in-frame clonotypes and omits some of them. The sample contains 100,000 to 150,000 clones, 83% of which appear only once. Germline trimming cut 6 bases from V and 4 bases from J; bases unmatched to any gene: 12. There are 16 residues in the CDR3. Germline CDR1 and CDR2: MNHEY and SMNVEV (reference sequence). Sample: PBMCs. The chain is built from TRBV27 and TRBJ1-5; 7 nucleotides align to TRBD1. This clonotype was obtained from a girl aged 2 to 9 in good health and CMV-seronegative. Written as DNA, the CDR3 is TGTGCCAGCAGACGTCTTACAGGGGCTTTAAATCAGCCCCAGCATTTT. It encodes CASRRLTGALNQPQHF.